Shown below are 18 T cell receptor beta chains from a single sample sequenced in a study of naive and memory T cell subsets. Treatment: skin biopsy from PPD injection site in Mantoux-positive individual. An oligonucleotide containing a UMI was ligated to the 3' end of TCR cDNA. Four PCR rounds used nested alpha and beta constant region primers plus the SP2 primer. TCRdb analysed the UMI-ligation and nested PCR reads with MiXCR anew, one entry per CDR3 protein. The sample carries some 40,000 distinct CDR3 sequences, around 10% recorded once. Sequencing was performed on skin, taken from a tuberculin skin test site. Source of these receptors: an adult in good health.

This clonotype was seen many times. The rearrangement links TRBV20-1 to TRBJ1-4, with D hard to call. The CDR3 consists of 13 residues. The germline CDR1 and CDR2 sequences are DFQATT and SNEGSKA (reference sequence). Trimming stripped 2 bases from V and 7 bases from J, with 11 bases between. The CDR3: CSARSEGSEKLFF. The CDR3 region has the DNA TGCAGTGCTAGAAGTGAGGGAAGTGAAAAACTGTTTTTT.

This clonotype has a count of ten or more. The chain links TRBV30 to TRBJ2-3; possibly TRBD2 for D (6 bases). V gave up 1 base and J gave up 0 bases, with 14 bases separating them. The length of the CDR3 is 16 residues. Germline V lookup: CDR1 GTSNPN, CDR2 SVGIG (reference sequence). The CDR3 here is CAWSGSAGTSTDTQYF. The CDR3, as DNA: TGTGCCTGGAGTGGGTCGGCGGGGACTAGCACAGATACGCAGTATTTT.

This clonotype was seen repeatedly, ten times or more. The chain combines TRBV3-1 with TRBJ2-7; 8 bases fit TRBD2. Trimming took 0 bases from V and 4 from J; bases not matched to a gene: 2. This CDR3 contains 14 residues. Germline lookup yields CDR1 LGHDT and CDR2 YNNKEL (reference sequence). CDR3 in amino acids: CASSQDIAGYEQYF. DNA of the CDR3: TGTGCCAGCAGCCAAGATATAGCGGGGTACGAGCAGTACTTC.

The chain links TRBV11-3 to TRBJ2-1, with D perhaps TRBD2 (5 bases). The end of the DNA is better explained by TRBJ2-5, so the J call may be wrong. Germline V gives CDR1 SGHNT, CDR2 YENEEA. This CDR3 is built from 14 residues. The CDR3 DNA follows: TGTGCCAGCAGCTTAGGCCGACTTTCGGGAAACCAGTACTTC. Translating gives CASSLGRLSGNQYF.

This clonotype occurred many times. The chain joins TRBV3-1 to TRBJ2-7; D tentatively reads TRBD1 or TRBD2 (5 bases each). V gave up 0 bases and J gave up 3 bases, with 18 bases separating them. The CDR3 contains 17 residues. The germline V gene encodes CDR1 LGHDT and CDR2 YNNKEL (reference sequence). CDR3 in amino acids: CASSQDLGPGTNYEQYF. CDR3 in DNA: TGTGCCAGCAGCCAAGATTTGGGGCCAGGGACCAACTACGAGCAGTACTTC.

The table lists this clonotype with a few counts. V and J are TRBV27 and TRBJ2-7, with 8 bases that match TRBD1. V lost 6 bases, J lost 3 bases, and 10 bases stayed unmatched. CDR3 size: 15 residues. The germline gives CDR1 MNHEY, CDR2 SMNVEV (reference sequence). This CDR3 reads CASSPTGVKDYEQYF. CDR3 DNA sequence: TGTGCCAGCAGCCCGACAGGGGTGAAAGACTACGAGCAGTACTTC.

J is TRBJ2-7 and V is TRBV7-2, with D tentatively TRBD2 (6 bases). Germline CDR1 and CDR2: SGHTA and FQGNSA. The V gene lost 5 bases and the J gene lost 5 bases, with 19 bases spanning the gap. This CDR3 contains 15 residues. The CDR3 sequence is CASSPTSGVLNEQYF. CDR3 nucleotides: TGTGCCAGCAGCCCTACCTCGGGGGTACTAAACGAGCAGTACTTC. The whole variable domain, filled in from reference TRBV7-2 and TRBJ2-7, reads GAGVSQSPSNKVTEKGKDVELRCDPISGHTALYWYRQSLGQGLEFLIYFQGNSAPDKSGLPSDRFSAERTGGSVSTLTIQRTQQEDSAVYLCASSPTSGVLNEQYFGPGTRLTVT.

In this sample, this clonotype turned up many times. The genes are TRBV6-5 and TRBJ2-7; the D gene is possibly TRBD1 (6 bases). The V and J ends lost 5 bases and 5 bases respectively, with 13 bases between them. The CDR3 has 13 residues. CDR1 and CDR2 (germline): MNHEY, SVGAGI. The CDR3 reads CASSDPQGNEQYF. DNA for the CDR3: TGTGCCAGCAGTGATCCACAGGGAAACGAGCAGTACTTC.

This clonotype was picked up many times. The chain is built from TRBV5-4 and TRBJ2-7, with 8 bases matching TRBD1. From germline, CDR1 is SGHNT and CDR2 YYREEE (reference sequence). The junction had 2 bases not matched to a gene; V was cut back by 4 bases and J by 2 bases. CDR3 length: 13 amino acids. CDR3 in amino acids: CASSQGQAYEQYF. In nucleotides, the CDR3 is TGTGCCAGCAGCCAGGGACAGGCCTACGAGCAGTACTTC.

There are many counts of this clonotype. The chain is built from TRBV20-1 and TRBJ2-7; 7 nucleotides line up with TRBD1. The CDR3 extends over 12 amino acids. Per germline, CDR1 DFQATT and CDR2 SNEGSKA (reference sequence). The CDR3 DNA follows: TGCACCATGGGGACAGACTCCTACGAGCAGTACTTC. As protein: CTMGTDSYEQYF.

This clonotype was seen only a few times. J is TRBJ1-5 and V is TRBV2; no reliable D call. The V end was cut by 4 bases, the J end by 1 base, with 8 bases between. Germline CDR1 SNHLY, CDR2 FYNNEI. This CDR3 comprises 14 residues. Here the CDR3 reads CASSGPQSNQPQHF. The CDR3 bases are TGTGCCAGCAGTGGGCCACAAAGCAATCAGCCCCAGCATTTT. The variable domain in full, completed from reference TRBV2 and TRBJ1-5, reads EPEVTQTPSHQVTQMGQEVILRCVPISNHLYFYWYRQILGQKVEFLVSFYNNEISEKSEIFDDQFSVERPDGSNFTLKIRSTKLEDSAMYFCASSGPQSNQPQHFGDGTRLSIL.

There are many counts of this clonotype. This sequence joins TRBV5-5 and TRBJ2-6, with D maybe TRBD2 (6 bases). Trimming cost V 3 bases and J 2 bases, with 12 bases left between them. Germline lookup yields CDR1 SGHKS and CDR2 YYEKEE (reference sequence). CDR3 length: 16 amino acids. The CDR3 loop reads CASSWRVVPGANVLTF. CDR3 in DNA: TGTGCCAGCAGCTGGAGGGTGGTTCCTGGGGCCAACGTCCTGACTTTC.

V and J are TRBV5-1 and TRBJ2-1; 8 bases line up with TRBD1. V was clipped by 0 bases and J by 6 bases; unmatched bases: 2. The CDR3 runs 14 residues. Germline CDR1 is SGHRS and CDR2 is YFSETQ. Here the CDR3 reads CASSLVTGGNEQFF. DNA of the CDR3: TGCGCCAGCAGCTTGGTCACAGGGGGCAATGAGCAGTTCTTC.

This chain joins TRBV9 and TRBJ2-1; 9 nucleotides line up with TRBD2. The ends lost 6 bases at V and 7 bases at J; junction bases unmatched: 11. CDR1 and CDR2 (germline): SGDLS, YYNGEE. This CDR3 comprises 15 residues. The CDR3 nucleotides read TGTGCCAGCAACCAAGGGACTAGCTGGTATAATGAGCAGTTCTTC. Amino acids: CASNQGTSWYNEQFF.

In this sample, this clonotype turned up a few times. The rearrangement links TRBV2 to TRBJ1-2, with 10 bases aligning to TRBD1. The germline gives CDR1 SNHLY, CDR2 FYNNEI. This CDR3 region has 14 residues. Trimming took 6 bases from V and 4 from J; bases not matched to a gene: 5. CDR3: CASRQTGGFYGYTF. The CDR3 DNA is TGTGCCAGCAGGCAGACAGGGGGCTTCTATGGCTACACCTTC.

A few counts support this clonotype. This chain's CDR3 is CASSAGLAGFSYNEQFF. Here the CDR3 DNA reads TGTGCCAGTAGTGCGGGACTAGCGGGTTTCTCCTACAATGAGCAGTTCTTC. V gene TRBV19 combines with J gene TRBJ2-1, with 12 bases aligning to TRBD2. The CDR3 spans 17 residues. In germline, CDR1 is LNHDA, CDR2 SQIVND (reference sequence). The trim removed 5 bases at V and 0 bases at J, leaving 5 bases unmatched.

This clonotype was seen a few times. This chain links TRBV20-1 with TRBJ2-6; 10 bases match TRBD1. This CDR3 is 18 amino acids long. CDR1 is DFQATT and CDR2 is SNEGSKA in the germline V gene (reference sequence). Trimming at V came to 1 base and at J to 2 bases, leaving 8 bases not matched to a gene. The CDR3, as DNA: TGCAGTGCTAGAGCCTCGACAGGGGGCGGGACTGGGGCCAACGTCCTGACTTTC. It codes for CSARASTGGGTGANVLTF.

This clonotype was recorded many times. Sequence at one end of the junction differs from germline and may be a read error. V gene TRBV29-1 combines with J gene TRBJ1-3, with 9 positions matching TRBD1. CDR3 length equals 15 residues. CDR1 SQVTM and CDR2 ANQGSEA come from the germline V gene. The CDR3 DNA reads TGCAGCGTTGCGGGACAGGGCTTTTCTGAAAACACCATATATTTT. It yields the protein CSVAGQGFSENTIYF.